This TCR beta chain was retrieved from a study of T-cell memory formation after mild COVID-19. Study-wide points: Clones which contracted sat mainly in CM and EM if CD4+, and in EMRA if CD8+.

In this sample, this clonotype turned up a few times. The antigen is unknown. The ends were cut back, 1 base at V and 4 bases at J, with 11 bases in the middle. This CDR3 comprises 15 residues. From germline, CDR1 is SGHTA and CDR2 FQGNSA. TCRdb re-derived calls from the 5' RACE reads in MiXCR, one entry per CDR3 protein. The data show about 350,000 distinct CDR3 sequences, with 12% to 15% seen just once and about a fifth held by the top ten. The sample comprised PBMCs or a T cell subset sorted from them (not recorded which). This TCR came from a man between 18 and 29 years old who had mild COVID-19 (a few samples of this study predate the infection). Cell type and time point are not known. The V call is TRBV7-2, the J call TRBJ1-5; D gene ambiguous. CDR3 DNA sequence: TGTGCCAGCAGCTTAGAACCGGGTGCGAATCAGCCCCAGCATTTT. Its translation is CASSLEPGANQPQHF.